The 20 T cell receptor beta chains given below trace back to one sample, sequenced in a study of cytomegalovirus exposure and HLA in healthy donors. Amplification used 60 Vbeta primers and 13 Jbeta primers. Profiling relied on immunoSEQ multiplex PCR, and the TCRdb table lists in-frame clones only, not all of them. The sample lists some 150,000 clones, more than 80% occurring once. The specimen was PBMCs. These receptors all stem from a woman in her twenties or thirties in good health and CMV-seropositive.

CDR3 region: CASSPSGQTLYGYTF. In DNA, the CDR3 is TGTGCCAGCAGCCCCTCGGGACAGACTCTCTATGGCTACACCTTC. The chain couples TRBV7-9 to TRBJ1-2; 7 bases are shared with TRBD1. Germline V CDR1 and CDR2: SEHNR, FQNEAQ (reference sequence). The CDR3 is 15 residues long. V lost 5 bases and J lost 4; bases outside the gene matches: 10.

The rearrangement links TRBV27 to TRBJ2-2; D might be TRBD1 (6 bases). The CDR3 is 13 residues long. Germline V gives CDR1 MNHEY, CDR2 SMNVEV (reference sequence). The V end was cut by 6 bases, the J end by 7 bases, with 12 bases between. The CDR3 DNA is TGTGCCAGCAGGCCAGGGGAAGGCGGGGAGCTGTTTTTT. Amino acids: CASRPGEGGELFF.

This clone was counted a single time. The genes are TRBV6-6 and TRBJ2-1; D is ambiguous. Germline V gene sequence: CDR1 MNHNY, CDR2 SVGAGI (reference sequence). The CDR3 runs to 15 residues. Trimming pared 4 bases from V and 2 bases from J, leaving 12 bases between. CDR3 residues: CASSSRVTTYNEQFF. The CDR3 region has the DNA TGTGCCAGCAGTTCCCGGGTCACCACCTACAATGAGCAGTTCTTC.

V usage is TRBV5-4 and J usage is TRBJ2-1; D might be TRBD1 (7 bases). This CDR3 has 14 amino acids. The V end lost 1 base, the J end lost 5 bases, and 10 bases lay between the germline ends. Germline assignment: CDR1 SGHNT and CDR2 YYREEE (reference sequence). The CDR3 loop reads CASSLRGTDNEQFF. In DNA, the CDR3 is TGTGCCAGCAGCTTGCGCGGGACAGACAATGAGCAGTTCTTC.

The chain is built from TRBV7-2 and TRBJ2-4; 12 bases agree with TRBD2. Looked up from germline, CDR1 is SGHTA and CDR2 is FQGNSA. After removal of 1 base from V and 8 bases from J, the junction contained 12 bases not matched to a gene. CDR3 size: 18 residues. Here the CDR3 reads CASSLGPSGGAVSYIQYF. The CDR3 bases are TGTGCCAGCAGCTTAGGCCCTAGCGGGGGGGCGGTATCGTACATTCAGTACTTC.

The count of this clone is one. The rearrangement joins TRBV19 to TRBJ1-1; possibly TRBD1 for D (6 bases). Trimming cost V 9 bases and J 1 base, with 24 bases left between them. In germline, CDR1 is LNHDA, CDR2 SQIVND (reference sequence). This CDR3 spans 17 amino acids. CDR3: CASNKRGAAGRNTEAFF. CDR3 nucleotide sequence: TGTGCCAGCAACAAACGGGGGGCGGCTGGGAGGAACACTGAAGCTTTCTTT.

The chain couples TRBV15 to TRBJ1-1, with 7 bases that match TRBD1. Germline trimming cut 3 bases from V and 0 bases from J; bases unmatched to any gene: 13. CDR3 size: 18 residues. Germline lookup yields CDR1 LNHNV and CDR2 YYDKDF (reference sequence). The CDR3 sequence is CATSSDKQGSRVNTEAFF. The CDR3 region has the DNA TGTGCCACCAGCAGCGACAAACAGGGGTCGAGGGTGAACACTGAAGCTTTCTTT. The full variable domain, rest sourced from reference TRBV15 and TRBJ1-1, is DAMVIQNPRYQVTQFGKPVTLSCSQTLNHNVMYWYQQKSSQAPKLLFHYYDKDFNNEADTPDNFQSRRPNTSFCFLDIRSPGLGDTAMYLCATSSDKQGSRVNTEAFFGQGTRLTVV.

This clone is a singleton in its sample. The chain recombines TRBV5-4 with TRBJ1-1; the D is unclear. The V end lost 4 bases, the J end lost 2 bases, and 12 bases lay between the germline ends. Germline values: CDR1 SGHNT, CDR2 YYREEE (reference sequence). The CDR3 contains 14 residues. CDR3 coding DNA: TGTGCCAGCAGCCCGCTGGGAGTAAACACTGAAGCTTTCTTT. Translated, it gives CASSPLGVNTEAFF. Based on the CDR3 plus reference TRBV5-4 and TRBJ1-1, the full variable domain is ETGVTQSPTHLIKTRGQQVTLRCSSQSGHNTVSWYQQALGQGPQFIFQYYREEENGRGNFPPRFSGLQFPNYSSELNVNALELDDSALYLCASSPLGVNTEAFFGQGTRLTVV.

The CDR3 is CASSLDLFTDTQYF. CDR3 DNA sequence: TGTGCCAGCAGCTTGGATCTCTTCACAGATACGCAGTATTTT. The chain carries TRBV5-6 and TRBJ2-3; no clear D gene. V was trimmed by 0 bases and J by 2 bases, leaving 7 bases between them. Germline values: CDR1 SGHDT, CDR2 YYEEEE. This CDR3 has 14 amino acids.

This clone was detected a few times. The chain couples TRBV6-5 to TRBJ2-7; 8 bases are a match to TRBD1. Germline trimming cut 6 bases from V and 5 bases from J; bases unmatched to any gene: 6. CDR3 length: 13 amino acids. Germline V gene sequence: CDR1 MNHEY, CDR2 SVGAGI. CDR3 nucleotide sequence: TGTGCCAGCAGCCGACAGGGGTGGGACGAGCAGTACTTC. It is translated as CASSRQGWDEQYF.

V usage is TRBV5-8 and J usage is TRBJ2-3; 7 positions match TRBD2. Germline V gene sequence: CDR1 SGHTS, CDR2 YDEGEE. CDR3 length equals 15 residues. V shed 6 bases, J shed 0 bases, and the junction held 7 bases outside the gene matches. CDR3 region: CASTSAGLSTDTQYF. In DNA form, the CDR3 reads TGTGCCAGCACCTCAGCGGGACTTAGCACAGATACGCAGTATTTT.

CDR3 sequence: CASSFTDNQPQHF. The CDR3 DNA sequence: TGTGCCAGTAGTTTTACTGATAATCAGCCCCAGCATTTT. This chain connects TRBV19 to TRBJ1-5; D not certain. The CDR3 loop spans 13 amino acids. Germline lookup yields CDR1 LNHDA and CDR2 SQIVND (reference sequence). Trimming took off 5 bases at V and 4 bases at J, with 9 bases between the two ends.

This sequence joins TRBV18 and TRBJ2-5; D uncertain. Trimming left V 1 base short and J 0 bases short, with 12 bases between. CDR3 length: 16 amino acids. Germline V gives CDR1 KGHSH, CDR2 LQKENI. CDR3 protein: CASSPRNRVHQETQYF. In DNA, the CDR3 is TGTGCCAGCTCACCACGGAACAGAGTGCACCAAGAGACCCAGTACTTC.

This chain joins TRBV10-3 and TRBJ2-6, with D unresolved. CDR1 and CDR2 from the germline V gene are ENHRY and SYGVKD. CDR3 size: 16 residues. The V and J ends lost 5 bases and 0 bases respectively, with 11 bases between them. The CDR3 protein is CAISSTVPSGANVLTF. CDR3 DNA: TGTGCCATCAGTTCTACAGTGCCCTCTGGGGCCAACGTCCTGACTTTC.

Here the CDR3 reads CASSVSGDLYNEQFF. CDR3 nucleotides: TGTGCCAGCAGTGTTAGCGGGGACCTTTACAATGAGCAGTTCTTC. The gene calls are TRBV27 and TRBJ2-1; 8 bases map to TRBD2. Per the germline V gene, CDR1 is MNHEY and CDR2 is SMNVEV (reference sequence). The CDR3 loop spans 15 amino acids. V was pared by 5 bases and J by 4 bases, with 7 bases of the junction left unmatched.

The chain employs TRBV18 and TRBJ2-4, with 7 bases that match TRBD2. The germline CDR1 and CDR2 sequences are KGHSH and LQKENI. V dropped 3 bases and J dropped 4; count of bases not matched to a gene: 6. The CDR3 length is 15 residues. CDR3 DNA sequence: TGTGCCAGCTCACCCCAGGGAGGGGCTAAAAACATTCAGTACTTC. This translates into CASSPQGGAKNIQYF.

V and J are TRBV7-2 and TRBJ1-1; D is undetermined. Trimming pared 1 base from V and 8 bases from J, leaving 5 bases between. CDR1 and CDR2 (germline): SGHTA, FQGNSA. This CDR3 has 11 residues. For the CDR3, the DNA is TGTGCCAGCAGCTTAGACAGAGAAGCTTTCTTT. Its translation: CASSLDREAFF.

V gene TRBV5-5 combines with J gene TRBJ1-1; D is unclear. Germline assignment: CDR1 SGHKS and CDR2 YYEKEE (reference sequence). V lost 4 bases, J lost 6 bases, and 13 bases lay in between. The length of the CDR3 is 13 residues. DNA for the CDR3: TGTGCCAGCAGCCTTACGGTCGGGTCTGAAGCTTTCTTT. This encodes CASSLTVGSEAFF.

The rearrangement links TRBV25-1 to TRBJ1-1; no clear D. Germline lookup yields CDR1 MGHDK and CDR2 SYGVNS. This CDR3 region has 13 residues. V dropped 6 bases and J dropped 3 bases, with 11 bases sitting between them. The CDR3 loop is CASRRVGYTEAFF. Here the CDR3 DNA reads TGTGCCAGCAGGAGGGTGGGGTACACTGAAGCTTTCTTT.

This CDR3 reads CASSLIGGQLSETQYF. CDR3 DNA sequence: TGTGCCAGCAGCTTAATTGGGGGCCAATTATCAGAGACCCAGTACTTC. The chain combines TRBV7-9 with TRBJ2-5; maybe TRBD1 (6 bases). V was shortened by 2 bases and J by 4 bases, with 17 bases between the two germline ends. The germline V gene encodes CDR1 SEHNR and CDR2 FQNEAQ (reference sequence). This CDR3 has 16 amino acids.